What follows are 15 T cell receptor beta chains derived from one specimen sequenced in a study of blood T cells in healthy people across ages. A J-beta primer mix and a sample-barcoded 5' primer were used in a second PCR of about 7 to 12 cycles. TCRdb independently ran MiXCR on the 5' RACE reads; one entry per CDR3 protein. The sample lists a few hundred thousand distinct CDR3 sequences, 45% to 65% occurring once. Sequencing input: blood. The receptors here all came from a man aged 60 to 75 in good health.

This clonotype has more than one count but fewer than ten. The chain employs TRBV3-1 and TRBJ1-2; D might be TRBD1 (6 bases). The CDR3 contains 13 residues. Germline loops: CDR1 LGHDT, CDR2 YNNKEL (reference sequence). The V and J ends lost 6 bases and 7 bases respectively, with 15 bases between them. CDR3 bases: TGTGCCAGCAGTCCCAACGGGGGCGGTGGCTACACCTTC. Translation gives CASSPNGGGGYTF.

The V gene is TRBV5-5, the J gene TRBJ2-1; D is unresolved. Trimming cost V 2 bases and J 6 bases, with 9 bases left between them. From germline, CDR1 is SGHKS and CDR2 YYEKEE (reference sequence). The CDR3 extends over 13 amino acids. The CDR3 spells CASSFTGINEQFF. In nucleotides, the CDR3 is TGTGCCAGCAGCTTTACGGGTATCAATGAGCAGTTCTTC.

The chain carries TRBV4-1 and TRBJ2-1; 8 bases align to TRBD2. The V gene's germline CDR1 is MGHRA and CDR2 YSYEKL. The CDR3 loop spans 17 amino acids. V trimming: 0 bases; J trimming: 7 bases; junction bases outside the gene matches: 11. CDR3 nucleotides: TGCGCCAGCAGCCAAGATCGGGGGGGGACTAGGGTGAATGAGCAGTTCTTC. Translation: CASSQDRGGTRVNEQFF.

V usage is TRBV12-3 or TRBV12-4 and J usage is TRBJ1-5; 9 bases line up with TRBD1. V gave up 4 bases and J gave up 6 bases; unmatched junction bases: 4. The CDR3 length is 14 residues. CDR3 residues: CASSSRTGVQPQHF. The DNA of the CDR3 is TGTGCCAGCAGTTCCCGGACAGGGGTTCAGCCCCAGCATTTT.

The V call is TRBV6-5, the J call TRBJ2-7; TRBD1 aligns across 9 bases. Germline V gene sequence: CDR1 MNHEY, CDR2 SVGAGI. The junction had 7 bases not matched to a gene; V was cut back by 2 bases and J by 2 bases. CDR3 length: 16 residues. This chain's CDR3 is CASSYTRTGAPYEQYF. For the CDR3, the DNA is TGTGCCAGCAGTTACACCCGGACAGGGGCCCCCTACGAGCAGTACTTC.

Turning to this clonotype: This could be a read error, since a much larger clone is one nucleotide away. This chain links TRBV10-3 with TRBJ2-7; D is possibly TRBD1 or TRBD2 (6 bases each). Per the germline V gene, CDR1 is ENHRY and CDR2 is SYGVKD. The CDR3 is 15 residues long. V was cut by 7 bases and J by 6 bases, with 22 bases left in between. For the CDR3, the DNA is TGTGCCATCAATAGATTGGGGGGCGCGGTCCTCGAGCAGTACTTC. This translates into CAINRLGGAVLEQYF.

This chain connects TRBV6-5 to TRBJ2-7; perhaps TRBD2 as D (5 bases). The CDR3 extends over 13 amino acids. The V end lost 2 bases, the J end lost 6 bases, and 11 bases lay between the germline ends. Looked up from germline, CDR1 is MNHEY and CDR2 is SVGAGI. CDR3 bases: TGTGCCAGCAGTTACGGACTCGTTACCGAGCAGTACTTC. Amino acid sequence: CASSYGLVTEQYF.

V is TRBV29-1 and J is TRBJ2-1; no clear D. V was pared by 0 bases and J by 9 bases, with 15 bases between. The CDR3 sequence is 14 residues long. Germline lookup yields CDR1 SQVTM and CDR2 ANQGSEA. The CDR3 region is CSVEETLTISEQFF. In nucleotides, the CDR3 is TGCAGCGTTGAAGAGACTCTTACAATCTCTGAGCAGTTCTTC.

In this sample, this clonotype turned up a few times. A single base separates this from a much larger clone, so it may be a read error. CDR3 nucleotides: TGTGCCATTAACAGGACACCCAATAACAATGAGCAGTACTTC. It is translated as CAINRTPNNNEQYF. This chain joins TRBV6-6 and TRBJ2-1; D may be TRBD1 (5 bases). The J call may not be correct, given that the DNA end is closer to TRBJ2-7. The CDR3 extends over 14 amino acids. Per the germline V gene, CDR1 is MNHNY and CDR2 is SVGAGI (reference sequence).

This chain joins TRBV12-3 or TRBV12-4 and TRBJ2-3; D is ambiguous. V was trimmed by 0 bases and J by 5 bases, leaving 12 bases between them. CDR3 size: 15 residues. CDR3 amino acids: CASSLAVRRLDTQYF. The CDR3 DNA reads as TGTGCCAGCAGTTTAGCGGTCCGTCGTCTAGATACGCAGTATTTT.

The gene calls are TRBV20-1 and TRBJ2-3, with D unresolved. Germline CDR1 reads DFQATT; CDR2 reads SNEGSKA (reference sequence). V shed 8 bases and J shed 7 bases, with 19 bases lying between them. This CDR3 comprises 13 residues. CDR3 nucleotides: TGCAGTCCCCTCTCCCCTTTCATGCATACGCAGTATTTT. This translates into CSPLSPFMHTQYF.

This clonotype was observed at least ten times. The genes are TRBV20-1 and TRBJ2-5, with D hard to call. V was cut by 3 bases and J by 4 bases, with 15 bases left in between. In germline, CDR1 is DFQATT, CDR2 SNEGSKA (reference sequence). The CDR3 totals 14 residues. The CDR3 sequence is CSARVSNFGETQYF. In DNA form, the CDR3 reads TGCAGTGCTAGGGTTTCCAATTTCGGAGAGACCCAGTACTTC.

The V and J genes are TRBV12-3 or TRBV12-4 and TRBJ2-1; maybe TRBD2 (6 bases). The CDR3 spans 14 residues. Trimming shortened V by 6 bases and J by 9 bases, and 18 bases separated the two germline ends. The CDR3 protein is CASSLTNGSVEQFF. As DNA, the CDR3 is TGTGCCAGCAGCCTCACTAACGGGAGTGTTGAGCAGTTCTTC.

This chain links TRBV18 with TRBJ2-1, with 10 bases lining up with TRBD2. This CDR3 contains 17 residues. Germline V CDR1 and CDR2: KGHSH, LQKENI. The J segment lost 3 bases and the V segment lost 1 base, leaving 6 bases of the junction unmatched. In nucleotides, the CDR3 is TGTGCCAGCTCACCACGGTCTAGCGGGGGCGGCTACAATGAGCAGTTCTTC. It specifies CASSPRSSGGGYNEQFF.

The CDR3 loop reads CSAAGYTGTEAFF. The CDR3 DNA follows: TGCAGTGCCGCGGGGTACACCGGCACTGAAGCTTTCTTT. V is TRBV20-1 and J is TRBJ1-1, with D unresolved. Between the trimmed V and J ends, which lost 6 bases and 4 bases, there was a span of 15 bases. CDR1 DFQATT and CDR2 SNEGSKA come from the germline V gene (reference sequence). The CDR3 totals 13 residues.